The present T cell receptor (beta chain) was sequenced within a study of blood T cell repertoires in COVID-19. The CDR3 spans 15 residues. Germline V gene sequence: CDR1 SGHNT, CDR2 YYREEE (reference sequence). V shed 3 bases and J 4 bases; nucleotides not matched to a gene: 8. TCRdb's table, derived via immunoSEQ multiplex PCR, lists solely in-frame clones and lacks some. Among approximately 500,000 clones listed, less than 90% were seen once. The TCR comes from a woman between 50 and 59 years old with COVID-19, enrolled during active disease. Specimen: peripheral blood. The V and J genes are TRBV5-4 and TRBJ1-2; 8 bases map to TRBD1. The CDR3 here is CASSWAGQGSYGYTF. The CDR3 DNA reads TGTGCCAGCAGCTGGGCCGGACAGGGTTCCTATGGCTACACCTTC.